The next 19 T cell receptor beta chains were all read from a single sample in a study of T cell responses to AZD1222 COVID-19 vaccine. TCRdb keeps only in-frame clones here, not all; method: immunoSEQ multiplex PCR. The sample yields 52,000 or so clones, roughly 85% seen once. The input for sequencing was peripheral blood, taken on day 0 of MenACWY control vaccination. All receptors come from an adult in good health.

The genes are TRBV11-2 and TRBJ1-4, with TRBD1 identical over 8 bases. V dropped 5 bases and J dropped 4; count of bases not matched to a gene: 6. The CDR3 runs to 15 residues. Germline V gives CDR1 SGHAT, CDR2 FQNNGV. CDR3 region: CASSPGGQVNEKLFF. DNA for the CDR3: TGTGCCAGCAGCCCTGGGGGACAGGTTAATGAAAAACTGTTTTTT.

V is TRBV4-3 and J is TRBJ1-5; D gene uncertain. This CDR3 comprises 13 residues. V lost 0 bases to trimming and J lost 7 bases, with 7 bases between them. Germline CDR1 reads LGHNA; CDR2 reads YSLEER. The CDR3 region has the DNA TGCGCCAGCAGCCAAGATACTGGACAGCCCCAGCATTTT. This gives the protein CASSQDTGQPQHF.

The chain recombines TRBV28 with TRBJ2-1; 10 bases are a match to TRBD2. V gave up 4 bases and J gave up 7 bases; unmatched junction bases: 10. The CDR3 length is 16 residues. In germline, CDR1 is MDHEN, CDR2 SYDVKM. This chain's CDR3 is CASSYSAGGPGNEQFF. The CDR3 DNA is TGTGCCAGCAGTTACTCAGCGGGAGGGCCAGGGAATGAGCAGTTCTTC.

This clone was recorded once. The J gene is TRBJ1-4, the V gene TRBV6-5, with D maybe TRBD1 (5 bases). The V end lost 5 bases, the J end lost 10 bases, and 20 bases lay between the germline ends. Germline loops: CDR1 MNHEY, CDR2 SVGAGI. The CDR3 has 15 amino acids. Written as DNA, the CDR3 is TGTGCCAGCAGTCGGGAAGGGGCGAAGATGGGAAAACTGTTTTTT. Its translation: CASSREGAKMGKLFF.

A few counts support this clone. The rearrangement uses TRBV7-2 and TRBJ1-2; TRBD1 matches 12 bases. CDR1 is SGHTA and CDR2 is FQGNSA in the germline V gene. The trim removed 3 bases at V and 7 bases at J, leaving 3 bases unmatched. The CDR3 covers 14 residues. The chain's CDR3 is CASSLGTGGSGYTF. CDR3 DNA: TGTGCCAGCAGCTTGGGGACAGGGGGCTCTGGCTACACCTTC. The full variable domain, in which reference TRBV7-2 and TRBJ1-2 provide the parts outside the CDR3, is GAGVSQSPSNKVTEKGKDVELRCDPISGHTALYWYRQSLGQGLEFLIYFQGNSAPDKSGLPSDRFSAERTGGSVSTLTIQRTQQEDSAVYLCASSLGTGGSGYTFGSGTRLTVV.

The chain links TRBV18 to TRBJ1-1; D gene ambiguous. CDR1 and CDR2 (germline): KGHSH, LQKENI. The CDR3 runs 12 residues. V lost 6 bases and J lost 4, with 9 bases in between. The CDR3 region is CASSRESTEAFF. Here the CDR3 DNA reads TGTGCCAGCTCCCGGGAGAGCACTGAAGCTTTCTTT.

J is TRBJ2-3 and V is TRBV3-1 (or the pseudogene TRBV3-2); the match to TRBD2 covers 12 bases. The germline V gene has CDR1 LGHDT and CDR2 YNNKEL (reference sequence). CDR3 length: 16 amino acids. With V trimmed by 5 bases and J by 2 bases, 5 bases remained unmatched. DNA of the CDR3: TGTGCCAGCAGCAAGGGACTAGCGGGCCTCACAGATACGCAGTATTTT. Protein sequence: CASSKGLAGLTDTQYF.

The chain recombines TRBV18 with TRBJ1-5; the D gene is possibly TRBD1 (6 bases). The CDR3 is 15 amino acids. With 6 bases removed from V and 0 bases from J, the gap between germline ends came to 12 bases. Germline V gene sequence: CDR1 KGHSH, CDR2 LQKENI. The CDR3 loop reads CASSLGQNSNQPQHF. In DNA, the CDR3 is TGTGCCAGCTCCCTCGGACAGAATAGCAATCAGCCCCAGCATTTT. Drawing the rest from reference TRBV18 and TRBJ1-5, the complete variable domain is NAGVMQNPRHLVRRRGQEARLRCSPMKGHSHVYWYRQLPEEGLKFMVYLQKENIIDESGMPKERFSAEFPKEGPSILRIQQVVRGDSAAYFCASSLGQNSNQPQHFGDGTRLSIL.

The CDR3 nucleotides read TGCAGTGCTAGAGCGGGATACGAGCAGTACTTC. Its translation is CSARAGYEQYF. The rearrangement links TRBV20-1 to TRBJ2-7; a weak D match, TRBD2 (5 bases). V lost 1 base and J lost 4, with 5 bases in between. The germline V gene encodes CDR1 DFQATT and CDR2 SNEGSKA (reference sequence). The CDR3 totals 11 residues.

This clone was seen a single time. The chain combines TRBV7-9 with TRBJ2-3; D possibly corresponds to TRBD2 (5 bases). CDR3 size: 13 residues. V lost 5 bases and J lost 1, with 7 bases in between. Germline V gene sequence: CDR1 SEHNR, CDR2 FQNEAQ (reference sequence). The CDR3 DNA follows: TGTGCCAGCAGCCCCGGGGGCACAGATACGCAGTATTTT. Amino acid sequence: CASSPGGTDTQYF.

The chain employs TRBV6-6 and TRBJ1-5; 7 bases are shared with TRBD1. The junction had 3 bases not matched to a gene; V was cut back by 5 bases and J by 2 bases. CDR3 length equals 14 residues. The germline gives CDR1 MNHNY, CDR2 SVGAGI (reference sequence). The CDR3 nucleotides are TGTGCCAGCAGTACAACAGGGGGCAATCAGCCCCAGCATTTT. This sequence encodes CASSTTGGNQPQHF.

The V gene is TRBV27, the J gene TRBJ2-7, with 15 bases aligning to TRBD2. The CDR3 loop spans 18 amino acids. The junction had 15 bases not matched to a gene; V was cut back by 5 bases and J by 7 bases. The germline CDR1 and CDR2 sequences are MNHEY and SMNVEV (reference sequence). The CDR3 DNA follows: TGTGCCAGCAGTACTTATATGGGGACTAGCGGGAGGACCGAGGAGCAGTACTTC. This encodes CASSTYMGTSGRTEEQYF.

V and J are TRBV11-2 and TRBJ2-1, with 16 nucleotides matching TRBD2. Germline CDR1 reads SGHAT; CDR2 reads FQNNGV. CDR3 length equals 18 residues. Trimming cost V 5 bases and J 6 bases; bases outside gene matches: 10. The CDR3 region has the DNA TGTGCCAGCAGCCCCGGGACTAGCGGGAGGGTAAGGCGCAATGAGCAGTTCTTC. It translates to CASSPGTSGRVRRNEQFF.

The chain employs TRBV28 and TRBJ2-2; D gene unclear. The CDR3 extends over 13 amino acids. The ends were cut back, 6 bases at V and 7 bases at J, with 12 bases in the middle. CDR1 is MDHEN, CDR2 SYDVKM, per germline. The CDR3 nucleotides are TGTGCCAGCAGGGTTTTACCGATCGGGGAGCTGTTTTTT. Protein sequence: CASRVLPIGELFF.

This clone was detected once. The chain couples TRBV6-1 to TRBJ2-7; D perhaps matches TRBD1 (5 bases). Germline V gives CDR1 MNHNS, CDR2 SASEGT. The CDR3 has 15 residues. V was cut by 3 bases and J by 5 bases, with 17 bases left in between. CDR3: CASSDPLSFRDEQYF. As DNA, the CDR3 is TGTGCCAGCAGTGATCCCTTATCGTTCAGGGACGAGCAGTACTTC.

V and J are TRBV24-1 and TRBJ1-1, with TRBD1 matching over 10 bases. There are 16 residues in the CDR3. The V and J ends lost 1 base and 2 bases, in that order; junction bases with no gene match: 3. The germline V gene has CDR1 KGHDR and CDR2 SFDVKD. The CDR3 sequence is CATSDLGTGVNTEAFF. The CDR3 DNA is TGTGCCACCAGTGATTTAGGGACAGGGGTCAACACTGAAGCTTTCTTT.

The V and J genes are TRBV6-2 or TRBV6-3 and TRBJ2-2; D might be TRBD2 (6 bases). This CDR3 region has 12 residues. Deletions cut 6 bases from V and 8 bases from J, with 10 bases between. From germline, CDR1 is MNHEY and CDR2 SVGEGT. Written as DNA, the CDR3 is TGTGCCAGCAGCTCTCGGGGGGGGGAGCTGTTTTTT. The encoded protein is CASSSRGGELFF.

The V gene is TRBV11-2, the J gene TRBJ2-5; D may be TRBD2 (5 bases). This CDR3 is 13 amino acids long. Germline V lookup: CDR1 SGHAT, CDR2 FQNNGV. V lost 5 bases and J 3 bases, leaving 10 bases between the germline ends. CDR3 in amino acids: CASSHDYEETQYF. CDR3 nucleotides: TGTGCCAGCAGCCACGACTATGAAGAGACCCAGTACTTC.

The chain links TRBV11-3 to TRBJ2-2, with 7 nucleotides matching TRBD2. Germline V CDR1 and CDR2: SGHNT, YENEEA. This CDR3 comprises 16 residues. V dropped 4 bases and J dropped 0; count of bases not matched to a gene: 5. The CDR3 reads CASSWGGFSNTGELFF. CDR3 DNA: TGTGCCAGCAGCTGGGGGGGTTTTTCGAACACCGGGGAGCTGTTTTTT.